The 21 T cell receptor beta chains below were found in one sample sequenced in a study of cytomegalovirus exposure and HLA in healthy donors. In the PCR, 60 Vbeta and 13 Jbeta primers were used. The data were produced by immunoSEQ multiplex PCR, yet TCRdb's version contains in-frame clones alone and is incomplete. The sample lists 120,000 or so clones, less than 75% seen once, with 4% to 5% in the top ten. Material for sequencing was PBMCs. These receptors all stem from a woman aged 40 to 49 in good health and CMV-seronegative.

This CDR3 reads CASSNREGEQYF. CDR3 DNA sequence: TGTGCCAGCAGTAACAGGGAGGGCGAGCAGTACTTC. This chain links TRBV6-1 with TRBJ2-7; D possibly corresponds to TRBD2 (7 bases). The CDR3 is 12 residues long. Germline V lookup: CDR1 MNHNS, CDR2 SASEGT. Trimming stripped 5 bases from V and 6 bases from J, with 11 bases between.

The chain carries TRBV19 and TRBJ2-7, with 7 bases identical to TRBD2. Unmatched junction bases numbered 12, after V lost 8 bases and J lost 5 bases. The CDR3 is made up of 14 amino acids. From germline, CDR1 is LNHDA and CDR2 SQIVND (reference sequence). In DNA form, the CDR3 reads TGTGCCAGTGCGCGGGGGATGGAGGAGGACGAGCAGTACTTC. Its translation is CASARGMEEDEQYF.

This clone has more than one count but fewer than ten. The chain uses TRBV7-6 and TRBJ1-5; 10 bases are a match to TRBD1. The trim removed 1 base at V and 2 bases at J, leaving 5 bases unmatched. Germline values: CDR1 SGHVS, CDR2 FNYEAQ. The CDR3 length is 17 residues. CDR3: CASSLGQGAVGNQPQHF. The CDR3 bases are TGTGCCAGCAGCTTAGGACAGGGGGCTGTAGGCAATCAGCCCCAGCATTTT.

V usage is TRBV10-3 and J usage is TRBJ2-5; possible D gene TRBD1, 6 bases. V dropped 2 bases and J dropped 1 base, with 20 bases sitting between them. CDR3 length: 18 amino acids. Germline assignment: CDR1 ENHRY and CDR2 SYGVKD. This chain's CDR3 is CAISEPRRDGQRQETQYF. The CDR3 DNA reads TGTGCCATCAGTGAGCCTCGACGAGACGGACAGCGCCAAGAGACCCAGTACTTC.

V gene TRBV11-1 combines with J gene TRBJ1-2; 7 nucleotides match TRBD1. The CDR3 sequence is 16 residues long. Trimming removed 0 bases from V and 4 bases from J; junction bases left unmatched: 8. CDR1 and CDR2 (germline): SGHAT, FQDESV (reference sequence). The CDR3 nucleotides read TGTGCCAGCAGCTTAGCGAAGGGACAGAACTTCTATGGCTACACCTTC. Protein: CASSLAKGQNFYGYTF.

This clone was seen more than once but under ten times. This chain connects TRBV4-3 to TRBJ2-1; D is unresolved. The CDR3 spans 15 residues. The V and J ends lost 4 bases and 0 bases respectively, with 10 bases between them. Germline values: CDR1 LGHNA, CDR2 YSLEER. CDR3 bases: TGCGCCAGCAGCCCCCAGGCAAGCTCCTACAATGAGCAGTTCTTC. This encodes CASSPQASSYNEQFF.

The CDR3 reads CSASERDEQFF. In DNA, the CDR3 is TGCAGTGCTAGCGAACGGGATGAGCAGTTCTTC. The chain recombines TRBV20-1 with TRBJ2-1; no clear D. V lost 3 bases, J lost 8 bases, and 8 bases lay in between. This CDR3 contains 11 residues. Looked up from germline, CDR1 is DFQATT and CDR2 is SNEGSKA (reference sequence).

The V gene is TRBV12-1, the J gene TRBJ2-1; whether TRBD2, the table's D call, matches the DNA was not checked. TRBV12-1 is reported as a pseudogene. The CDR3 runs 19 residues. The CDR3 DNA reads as TGTGCCAGCAGCTTAATCGGGCGGCTAGCGGGACCTATAGGGGATGAGCAGTTCTTC. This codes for CASSLIGRLAGPIGDEQFF.

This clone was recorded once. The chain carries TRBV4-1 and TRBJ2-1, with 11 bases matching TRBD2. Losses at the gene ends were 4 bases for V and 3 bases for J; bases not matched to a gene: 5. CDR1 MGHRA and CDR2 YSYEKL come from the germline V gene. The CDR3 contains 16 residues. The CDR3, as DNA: TGCGCCAGCAGCCTTACTACTAGCGGGAGCTACAATGAGCAGTTCTTC. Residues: CASSLTTSGSYNEQFF.

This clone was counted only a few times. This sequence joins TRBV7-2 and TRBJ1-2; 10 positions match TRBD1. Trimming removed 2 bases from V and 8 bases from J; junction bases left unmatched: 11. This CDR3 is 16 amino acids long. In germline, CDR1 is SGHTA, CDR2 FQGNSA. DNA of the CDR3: TGTGCCAGCAGCTTATGGCGGGTGGGACAGGGGTTAGGCTACACCTTC. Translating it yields CASSLWRVGQGLGYTF.

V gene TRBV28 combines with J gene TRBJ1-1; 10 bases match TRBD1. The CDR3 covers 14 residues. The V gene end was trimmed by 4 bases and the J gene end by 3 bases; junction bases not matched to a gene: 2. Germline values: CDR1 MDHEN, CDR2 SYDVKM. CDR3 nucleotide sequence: TGTGCCAGCAGTTCCGGACAGGGGGACACTGAAGCTTTCTTT. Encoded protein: CASSSGQGDTEAFF.

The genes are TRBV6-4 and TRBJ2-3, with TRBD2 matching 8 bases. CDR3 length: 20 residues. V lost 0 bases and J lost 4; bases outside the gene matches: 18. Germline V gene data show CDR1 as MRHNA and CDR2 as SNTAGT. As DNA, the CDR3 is TGTGCCAGCAGTGACTCGATTCTGAGGATGCGGGAGGAGGGGGCAGATACGCAGTATTTT. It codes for CASSDSILRMREEGADTQYF.

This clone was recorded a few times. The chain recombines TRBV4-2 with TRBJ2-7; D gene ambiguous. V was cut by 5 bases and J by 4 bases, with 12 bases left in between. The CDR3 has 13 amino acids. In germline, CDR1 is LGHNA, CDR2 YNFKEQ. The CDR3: CASSSGPNYEQYF. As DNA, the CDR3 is TGTGCCAGCAGCTCGGGTCCCAATTACGAGCAGTACTTC.

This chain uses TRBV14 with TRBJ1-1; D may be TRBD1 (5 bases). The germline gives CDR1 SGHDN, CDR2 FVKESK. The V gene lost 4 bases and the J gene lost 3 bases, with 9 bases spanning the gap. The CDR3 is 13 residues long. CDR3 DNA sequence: TGTGCCAGCAGCCTACAGGTCTACACTGAAGCTTTCTTT. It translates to CASSLQVYTEAFF.

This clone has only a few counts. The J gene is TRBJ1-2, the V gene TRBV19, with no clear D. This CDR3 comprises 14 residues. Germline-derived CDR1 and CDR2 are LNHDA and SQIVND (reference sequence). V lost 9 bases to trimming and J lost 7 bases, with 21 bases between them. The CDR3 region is CASCQKAYSGGYTF. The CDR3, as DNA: TGTGCCAGCTGTCAGAAAGCGTATTCGGGTGGCTACACCTTC.

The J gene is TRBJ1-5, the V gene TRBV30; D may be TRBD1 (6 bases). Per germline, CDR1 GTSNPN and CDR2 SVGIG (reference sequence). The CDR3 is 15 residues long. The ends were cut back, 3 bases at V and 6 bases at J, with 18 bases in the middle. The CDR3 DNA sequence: TGTGCCTGGAGCCCAGGGGCTACCCGGGGTCAGCCCCAGCATTTT. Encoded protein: CAWSPGATRGQPQHF.

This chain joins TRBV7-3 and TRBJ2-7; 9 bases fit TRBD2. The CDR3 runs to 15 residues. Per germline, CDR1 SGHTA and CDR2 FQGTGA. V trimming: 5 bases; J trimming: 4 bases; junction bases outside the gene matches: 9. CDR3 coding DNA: TGTGCCAGCAGCCGCGGGGGTAGCGGGAGATACGAGCAGTACTTC. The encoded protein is CASSRGGSGRYEQYF.

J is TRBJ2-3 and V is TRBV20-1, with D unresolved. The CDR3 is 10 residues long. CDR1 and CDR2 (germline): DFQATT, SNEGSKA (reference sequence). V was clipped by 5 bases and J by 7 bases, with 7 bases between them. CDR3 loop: CSARPYTQYF. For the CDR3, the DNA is TGCAGTGCTCGTCCTTATACGCAGTATTTT.

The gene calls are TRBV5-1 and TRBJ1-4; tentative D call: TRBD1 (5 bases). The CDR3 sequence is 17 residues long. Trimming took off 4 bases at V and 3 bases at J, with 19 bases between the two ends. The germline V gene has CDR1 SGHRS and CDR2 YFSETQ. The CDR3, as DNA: TGCGCCAGCAGCCCAAATCCAGGGTCGGGGGCTAATGAAAAACTGTTTTTT. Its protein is CASSPNPGSGANEKLFF.

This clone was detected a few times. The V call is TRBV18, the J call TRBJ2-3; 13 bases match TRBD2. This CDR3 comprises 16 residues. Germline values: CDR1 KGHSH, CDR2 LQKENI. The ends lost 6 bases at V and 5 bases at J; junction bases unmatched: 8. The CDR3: CASSGTSGAGGDTQYF. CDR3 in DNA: TGTGCCAGCTCCGGGACTAGCGGGGCCGGGGGAGATACGCAGTATTTT.

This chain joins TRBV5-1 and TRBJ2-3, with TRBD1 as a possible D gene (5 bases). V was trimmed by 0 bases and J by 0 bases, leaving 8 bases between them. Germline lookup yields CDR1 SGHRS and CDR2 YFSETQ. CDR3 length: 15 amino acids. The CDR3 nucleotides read TGCGCCAGCAGCTTGGAACAGGCTAGCACAGATACGCAGTATTTT. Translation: CASSLEQASTDTQYF.